The clone carrying this T cell receptor beta chain was detected only a few times. Its antigen is undetermined. This CDR3 is 14 amino acids long. Trimming cost V 4 bases and J 0 bases, with 9 bases left between them. Expressed TCRB transcripts got sequenced, as all isolated RNA was reverse transcribed. The data were produced by immunoSEQ multiplex PCR, yet TCRdb's version contains in-frame clones alone and is incomplete. Among 810,000 or so clones listed, 17% were seen once. Sorting of CD4+ naive, central memory, regulatory and stem cell-like memory cells was performed via CD45RO/CCR7/CD25/CD127/CD95/CD27. This specimen belongs to a study of beta chain features in type 1 diabetes. The study's findings and limits: A closer apparent resemblance between naive, central memory and Treg TCRB repertoires was seen in patients than in healthy donors. Diminished insertions and augmented deletions at VDJ junctions characterized type 1 diabetes patients.

V and J are TRBV23-1 and TRBJ2-5; no definite D call. TRBV23-1 is classed as an ORF, of uncertain function. Sequences were obtained from naive CD4+ T cells from blood. This receptor was obtained from a woman aged 18-35 years in good health. This chain's CDR3 is CASSLELNQETQYF. CDR3 sequence (DNA): TGCGCCAGCAGTCTAGAACTAAACCAAGAGACCCAGTACTTC.